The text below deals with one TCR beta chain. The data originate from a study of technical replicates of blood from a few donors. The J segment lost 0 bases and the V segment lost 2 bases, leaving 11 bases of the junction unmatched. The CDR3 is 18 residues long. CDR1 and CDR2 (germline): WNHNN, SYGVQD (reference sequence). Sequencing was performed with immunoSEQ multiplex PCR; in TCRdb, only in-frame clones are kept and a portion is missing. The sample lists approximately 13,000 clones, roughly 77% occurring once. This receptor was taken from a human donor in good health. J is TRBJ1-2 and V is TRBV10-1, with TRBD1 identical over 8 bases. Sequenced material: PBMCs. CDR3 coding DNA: TGCGCCAGCAGTGAGACACTCAGGGGGCGCACTTCTAACTATGGCTACACCTTC. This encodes CASSETLRGRTSNYGYTF.